Listed below are T cell receptor beta chains from one sample, sequenced in a study of blood T cell repertoires in COVID-19. Some clones are missing from TCRdb's copy, which holds only in-frame ones; the method was immunoSEQ multiplex PCR. Counted here are 310,000 or so clones, approximately 83% occurring once; the ten biggest clones make up 2.1%. Sequenced material: peripheral blood. All receptors come from a woman under 40 who had recovered from COVID-19. The CDR3 runs from the conserved cysteine through the conserved F or W. A D gene is named only where the DNA matches it firmly. Clone size is not always given. Where it is, it says once, few, many or a class for expanded clones.

clone size	V gene	J gene	D gene	CDR3 protein	CDR3 DNA
.	TRBV6-5	TRBJ2-7	.	CASSYANRQYF	TGTGCCAGCAGTTACGCGAATAGACAGTACTTC
.	TRBV4-1	TRBJ2-2	TRBD2	CASSQVLGGGKPGELFF	TGCGCCAGCAGCCAAGTTTTGGGCGGGGGAAAGCCCGGGGAGCTGTTTTTT
.	TRBV9	TRBJ1-2	TRBD1	CASSARTGSVYGYTF	TGTGCCAGCAGCGCCAGGACAGGGTCGGTCTATGGCTACACCTTC
.	TRBV30	TRBJ1-2	.	CAWSTTNTNYGYTF	TGTGCCTGGAGTACCACCAACACTAACTATGGCTACACCTTC
.	TRBV30	TRBJ1-6	.	CAWRASSNNSPLHF	TGTGCCTGGAGGGCATCCAGTAATAATTCACCCCTCCACTTT
.	TRBV11-2	TRBJ2-1	TRBD2	CASSLGIAGQGDEQFF	TGTGCCAGCAGCTTGGGGATAGCGGGTCAAGGCGATGAGCAGTTCTTC
.	TRBV5-5	TRBJ1-3	.	CASSSGTLGNTIYF	TGTGCCAGCAGCTCCGGGACACTTGGAAACACCATATATTTT
.	TRBV5-8	TRBJ1-2	TRBD1	CASSSDRAGIYGYTF	TGTGCCAGCAGCTCGGACAGGGCGGGGATCTATGGCTACACCTTC
.	TRBV6-2/TRBV6-3	TRBJ2-1	.	CASSYPSDEQFF	TGTGCCAGCAGTTATCCTTCCGATGAGCAGTTCTTC
.	TRBV28	TRBJ1-1	TRBD1	CASSLPRGRTWAFF	TGTGCCAGCAGTTTACCCAGGGGGCGGACGTGGGCTTTCTTT
.	TRBV19	TRBJ2-7	TRBD1	CASSPGTANEQYF	TGTGCCAGTAGCCCCGGGACAGCCAACGAGCAGTACTTC
.	TRBV4-2	TRBJ1-2	.	CASSQGQDDTF	TGTGCCAGCAGCCAAGGACAGGACGACACCTTC
.	TRBV5-4	TRBJ1-5	.	CASSKGQSNQPQHF	TGTGCCAGCAGCAAAGGACAGAGCAATCAGCCCCAGCATTTT
.	TRBV7-9	TRBJ2-7	.	CASSPRGSYEQYF	TGTGCCAGCAGCCCCCGGGGCTCCTACGAGCAGTACTTC
.	TRBV7-2	TRBJ1-2	.	CASSLDRGAYGYTF	TGTGCCAGCAGCTTAGACCGGGGAGCCTATGGCTACACCTTC
once	TRBV5-4	TRBJ1-2	.	CASSTPSQGGFEGYGYTF	TGTGCCAGCAGCACCCCAAGCCAAGGAGGGTTCGAGGGTTATGGCTACACCTTC
.	TRBV28	TRBJ2-3	.	CASSFSPYLGTLADTQYF	TGTGCCAGCAGTTTCTCCCCATATCTTGGTACTTTGGCAGATACGCAGTATTTT
.	TRBV3-1/TRBV3-2	TRBJ1-4	TRBD1	CASSPGQGRSNEKLFF	TGTGCCAGCAGCCCCGGACAGGGTCGATCTAATGAAAAACTGTTTTTT
.	TRBV28	TRBJ1-4	.	CASTTGWGGEKLFF	TGTGCCAGCACCACAGGATGGGGCGGTGAAAAACTGTTTTTT
.	TRBV6-4	TRBJ1-1	.	CASTGNTEAFF	TGTGCCAGCACCGGTAACACTGAAGCTTTCTTT
once	TRBV7-2	TRBJ2-5	TRBD2	CASSLASGRGETQYF	TGTGCCAGCAGCTTAGCTAGCGGGAGAGGAGAGACCCAGTACTTC
.	TRBV5-1	TRBJ2-1	TRBD2	CASSRTGTSGSVGEQFF	TGCGCCAGCAGCCGTACCGGGACTAGCGGGAGTGTGGGTGAGCAGTTCTTC
once	TRBV10-3	TRBJ1-1	TRBD1	CAIRAGQGARNTEAFF	TGTGCCATCAGGGCTGGACAGGGGGCGCGGAACACTGAAGCTTTCTTT
.	TRBV18	TRBJ1-4	TRBD1	CASSPDRGGTNEKLFF	TGTGCCAGCTCACCCGACAGGGGTGGGACTAATGAAAAACTGTTTTTT
.	TRBV27	TRBJ1-2	.	CASSRAGGNYGYTF	TGTGCCAGCTCCCGGGCGGGGGGCAACTATGGCTACACCTTC
few	TRBV5-6	TRBJ2-7	.	CASSFWGKGDEQYF	TGTGCCAGCAGCTTCTGGGGTAAAGGGGACGAGCAGTACTTC
once	TRBV11-3	TRBJ2-3	TRBD2	CASSPRTSGRTDTQYF	TGTGCCAGCAGCCCCCGGACTAGCGGGAGGACCGATACGCAGTATTTT
.	TRBV5-6	TRBJ1-2	TRBD1	CASRRPGLTGGYGYTF	TGTGCCAGCAGAAGGCCTGGATTGACAGGGGGCTATGGCTACACCTTC
.	TRBV3-1/TRBV3-2	TRBJ2-7	.	CASSQDTTGYEQYF	TGTGCCAGCAGCCAAGATACCACAGGGTACGAGCAGTACTTC
few	TRBV7-9	TRBJ2-7	TRBD1	CASSIGQGGSYEQYF	TGTGCCAGCAGCATAGGACAGGGGGGGTCCTACGAGCAGTACTTC
once	TRBV5-3	TRBJ1-6	TRBD1	CARSSRNGTGWSSPLHF	TGTGCCAGAAGTTCTCGTAATGGGACAGGCTGGAGTTCACCCCTCCACTTT
.	TRBV11-3	TRBJ2-1	TRBD2	CASSLVGRPYNEQFF	TGTGCCAGCAGCTTGGTCGGGAGGCCCTACAATGAGCAGTTCTTC
.	TRBV6-5	TRBJ2-7	.	CASSWGESYEQYF	TGTGCCAGCAGTTGGGGGGAGTCCTACGAGCAGTACTTC
.	TRBV2	TRBJ1-2	.	CASSSGVEVFGYTF	TGTGCCAGCAGTTCAGGGGTAGAAGTCTTCGGCTACACCTTC
.	TRBV4-2	TRBJ2-7	.	CASSQETDLIYEQYF	TGTGCCAGCAGCCAAGAGACAGACTTGATCTACGAGCAGTACTTC
.	TRBV5-5	TRBJ1-6	TRBD1	CASSAGTGELSPLHF	TGTGCCAGCAGCGCCGGGACAGGGGAATTATCACCCCTCCACTTT
.	TRBV5-5	TRBJ1-4	.	CASRTRGFSEKLFF	TGTGCCAGCAGGACGAGAGGGTTCAGTGAAAAACTGTTTTTT
.	TRBV5-1	TRBJ1-2	TRBD1	CASSSQDTGGDRGYTF	TGCGCCAGCAGCTCCCAAGACACAGGGGGCGATCGTGGCTACACCTTC
once	TRBV4-1	TRBJ2-2	.	CASSQTTQLGELFF	TGCGCCAGCAGCCAAACGACTCAGCTCGGGGAGCTGTTTTTT
once	TRBV6-6	TRBJ2-2	TRBD2	CAIGGAVTGELFF	TGTGCCATCGGGGGGGCGGTCACCGGGGAGCTGTTTTTT
.	TRBV4-1	TRBJ1-2	.	CASRPSTEGHNRANYGYTF	TGCGCCAGCAGACCTTCTACAGAGGGACATAACAGGGCCAACTATGGCTACACCTTC
.	TRBV5-6	TRBJ2-1	TRBD1	CASSFGDRVRNEQFF	TGTGCCAGCAGCTTTGGGGACAGGGTAAGAAATGAGCAGTTCTTC
.	TRBV19	TRBJ1-1	.	CASSIKGLTIEAFF	TGTGCCAGTAGTATCAAGGGGCTTACCATTGAAGCTTTCTTT
.	TRBV11-1	TRBJ2-7	TRBD2	CASSTGTTLFHEQYF	TGTGCCAGCAGCACCGGGACTACCTTATTTCACGAGCAGTACTTC
.	TRBV5-4	TRBJ1-1	.	CASSPMSGATMNTEAFF	TGTGCCAGCAGCCCGATGTCAGGGGCGACCATGAACACTGAAGCTTTCTTT
.	TRBV19	TRBJ1-2	TRBD1	CASRRQGARNGYTF	TGTGCCAGTAGACGACAGGGGGCGCGAAATGGCTACACCTTC
once	TRBV2	TRBJ2-3	.	CARGGPATDTDTQYF	TGTGCCAGGGGGGGTCCAGCGACCGACACAGATACGCAGTATTTT
.	TRBV3-1/TRBV3-2	TRBJ2-2	.	CASSQGQSTGELFF	TGTGCCAGCAGCCAGGGGCAGAGCACCGGGGAGCTGTTTTTT
.	TRBV19	TRBJ2-3	.	CASSIDPFTDTQYF	TGTGCCAGTAGTATAGACCCCTTCACAGATACGCAGTATTTT
.	TRBV20-1	TRBJ1-3	.	CSATQGDTIYF	TGCAGTGCTACCCAAGGGGACACCATATATTTT
.	TRBV6-6	TRBJ2-1	.	CASSLSTYNEQFF	TGTGCCAGCAGTCTGTCCACATACAATGAGCAGTTCTTC
.	TRBV5-5	TRBJ2-1	.	CASSFTRYSYNEQFF	TGTGCCAGCAGCTTTACACGTTACTCCTACAATGAGCAGTTCTTC
.	TRBV5-6	TRBJ2-2	TRBD2	CASSLPGTSAGELFF	TGTGCCAGCAGCTTGCCCGGGACTAGCGCCGGGGAGCTGTTTTTT
.	TRBV5-6	TRBJ1-1	.	CASTTQGSGLNTEAFF	TGTGCCAGCACCACCCAAGGGAGTGGGTTGAACACTGAAGCTTTCTTT